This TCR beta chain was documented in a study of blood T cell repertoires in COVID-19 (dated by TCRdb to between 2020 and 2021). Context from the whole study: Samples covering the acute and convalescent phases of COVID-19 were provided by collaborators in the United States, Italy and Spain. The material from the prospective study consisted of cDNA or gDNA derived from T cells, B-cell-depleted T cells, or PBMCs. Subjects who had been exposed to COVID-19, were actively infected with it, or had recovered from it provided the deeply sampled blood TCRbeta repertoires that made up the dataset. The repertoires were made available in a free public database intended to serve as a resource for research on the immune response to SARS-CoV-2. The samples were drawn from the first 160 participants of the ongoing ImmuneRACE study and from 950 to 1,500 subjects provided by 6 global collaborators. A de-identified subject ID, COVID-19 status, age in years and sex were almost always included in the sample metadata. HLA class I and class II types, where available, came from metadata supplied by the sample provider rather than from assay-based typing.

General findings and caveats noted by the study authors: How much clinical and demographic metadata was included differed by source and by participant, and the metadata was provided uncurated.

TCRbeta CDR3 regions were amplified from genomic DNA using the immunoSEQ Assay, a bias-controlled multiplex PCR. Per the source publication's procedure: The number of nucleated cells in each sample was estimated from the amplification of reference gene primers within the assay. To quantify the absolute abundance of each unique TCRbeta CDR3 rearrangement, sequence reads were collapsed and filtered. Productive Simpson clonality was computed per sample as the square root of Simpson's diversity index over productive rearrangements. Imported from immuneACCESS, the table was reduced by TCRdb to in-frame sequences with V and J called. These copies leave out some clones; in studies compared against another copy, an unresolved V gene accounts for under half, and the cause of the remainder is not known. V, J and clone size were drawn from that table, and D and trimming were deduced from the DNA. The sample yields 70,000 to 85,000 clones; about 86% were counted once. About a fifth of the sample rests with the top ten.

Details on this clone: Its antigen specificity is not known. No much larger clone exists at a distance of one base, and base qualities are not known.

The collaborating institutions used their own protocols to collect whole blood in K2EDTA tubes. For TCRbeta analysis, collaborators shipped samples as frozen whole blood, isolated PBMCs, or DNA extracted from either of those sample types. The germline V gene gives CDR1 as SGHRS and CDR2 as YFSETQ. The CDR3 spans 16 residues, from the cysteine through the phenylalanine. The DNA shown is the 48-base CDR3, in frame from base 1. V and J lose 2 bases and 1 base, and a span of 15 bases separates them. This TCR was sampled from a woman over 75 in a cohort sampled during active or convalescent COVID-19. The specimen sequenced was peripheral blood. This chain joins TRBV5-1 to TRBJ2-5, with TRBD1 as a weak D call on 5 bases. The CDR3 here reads CASSFLGQGFQETQYF. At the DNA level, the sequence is TGCGCCAGCAGCTTTTTAGGTCAGGGCTTCCAAGAGACCCAGTACTTC. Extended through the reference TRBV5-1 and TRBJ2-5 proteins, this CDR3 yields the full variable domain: KAGVTQTPRYLIKTRGQQVTLSCSPISGHRSVSWYQQTPGQGLQFLFEYFSETQRNKGNFPGRFSGRQFSNSRSEMNVSTLELGDSALYLCASSFLGQGFQETQYFGPGTRLLVL.